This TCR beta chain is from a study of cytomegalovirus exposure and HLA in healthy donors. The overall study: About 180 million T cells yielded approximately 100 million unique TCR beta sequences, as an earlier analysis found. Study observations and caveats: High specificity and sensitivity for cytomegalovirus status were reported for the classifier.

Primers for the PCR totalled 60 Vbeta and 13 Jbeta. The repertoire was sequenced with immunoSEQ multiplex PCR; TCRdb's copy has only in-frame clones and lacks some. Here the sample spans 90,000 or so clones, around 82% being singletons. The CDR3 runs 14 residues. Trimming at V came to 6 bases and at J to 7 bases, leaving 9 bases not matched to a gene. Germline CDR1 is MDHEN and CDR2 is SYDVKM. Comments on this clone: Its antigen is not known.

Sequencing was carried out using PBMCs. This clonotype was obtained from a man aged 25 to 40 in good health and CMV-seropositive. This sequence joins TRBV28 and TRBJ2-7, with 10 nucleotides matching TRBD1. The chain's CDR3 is CASRTRQGASEQYF. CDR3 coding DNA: TGTGCCAGCAGGACAAGACAGGGGGCGAGTGAGCAGTACTTC. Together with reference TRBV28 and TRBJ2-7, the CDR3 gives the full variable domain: DVKVTQSSRYLVKRTGEKVFLECVQDMDHENMFWYRQDPGLGLRLIYFSYDVKMKEKGDIPEGYSVSREKKERFSLILESASTNQTSMYLCASRTRQGASEQYFGPGTRLTVT.